The rows below give T cell receptor beta chains drawn from one sample of a study of follicular helper T cells after annual influenza vaccination. Sequenced by immunoSEQ multiplex PCR; TCRdb stores in-frame clones only, minus some. The sample has 2,000 to 2,500 clones; 83% are singletons. The starting material was CXCR5+ CD38- circulating T follicular helper cells from blood, obtained on the day of influenza vaccination. Source of these receptors: an adult who received the influenza vaccine. The CDR3 runs from the conserved cysteine through the conserved F or W. A D gene is named only where the DNA matches it firmly. Clone size appears in some rows only: once, few, many, or a class for an expanded clone.

>TRBJ2-3|TRBV11-2|NA|TRBD1
CASSSWGTEEDTQYF
TGTGCCAGCAGCTCCTGGGGGACAGAGGAAGATACGCAGTATTTT
>TRBJ1-5|TRBV7-9|NA|NA
CASSSWDTPTQHF
TGTGCCAGCAGCTCATGGGACACCCCTACCCAGCATTTT
>TRBJ2-7|TRBV7-8|NA|TRBD1
CASSPDRVEQYF
TGTGCCAGCAGCCCGGACAGGGTCGAGCAGTACTTC
>TRBJ1-1|TRBV10-3|NA|NA
CASKTVNTEAFF
TGTGCCAGCAAAACAGTGAACACTGAAGCTTTCTTT
>TRBJ1-4|TRBV28|NA|TRBD1
CASSTDRGREKLFF
TGTGCCAGCAGCACTGACAGGGGGAGGGAAAAACTGTTTTTT
>TRBJ2-3|TRBV5-1|NA|NA
CASGPGFSSTDTQYF
TGCGCCAGTGGCCCAGGGTTTTCTAGCACAGATACGCAGTATTTT
>TRBJ1-6|TRBV5-4|NA|NA
CASSQGQTYNSPLHF
TGTGCCAGCAGCCAAGGACAGACATATAATTCACCCCTCCACTTT
>TRBJ2-1|TRBV7-6|NA|NA
CASSLATRTLTANEQFF
TGTGCCAGCAGCTTGGCCACACGAACCCTAACTGCCAATGAGCAGTTCTTC
>TRBJ1-2|TRBV4-1|NA|TRBD1
CASSPRDRPHYGYTF
TGCGCCAGCAGCCCCCGGGACAGGCCCCACTATGGCTACACCTTC
>TRBJ1-1|TRBV6-5|NA|NA
CASSRIRNTEAFF
TGTGCCAGCAGCAGGATAAGGAACACTGAAGCTTTCTTT
>TRBJ1-6|TRBV6-6|once|NA
CASNIPGDNSPLHF
TGTGCCAGCAATATCCCCGGGGATAATTCACCCCTCCACTTT
>TRBJ1-5|TRBV6-5|few|TRBD1
CASSPDRGSDQPQHF
TGTGCCAGCAGTCCGGACAGGGGGTCGGATCAGCCCCAGCATTTT
>TRBJ1-2|TRBV5-1|NA|NA
CASSSPQGHGYTF
TGCGCCAGCAGCTCGCCGCAGGGACATGGCTACACCTTC
>TRBJ1-5|TRBV5-5|NA|NA
CASSPVGRGQPQHF
TGTGCCAGCAGCCCTGTAGGCAGGGGACAGCCCCAGCATTTT
>TRBJ1-1|TRBV15|NA|NA
CATSPTMDSQAFF
TGTGCCACCAGCCCGACGATGGACAGTCAGGCTTTCTTT